Below, one T cell receptor beta chain is given with its context. Its binding antigen is unknown. No base-level quality is on record; no much larger clone is a single base apart. This specimen belongs to a study of T cell repertoires in cytomegalovirus infection (dated by TCRdb to the late 2010s). Regarding the research as a whole: Donor HLA type was relevant to the analysis, as public TCR beta signatures indicated carriage of CMV infection together with the matching HLA type.

Reads for this sample came from an Illumina HiSeq 1500. TCRdb trimmed the raw reads at Q25, called clones with MiXCR and kept productive beta chains. Records with the same CDR3 protein are collapsed into one entry carrying the most frequent genes and DNA. Counted in this sample were about 490,000 distinct CDR3 sequences; about 26% of them appeared once. The ten largest clones capture approximately 13% of the sample. General conclusions and limits of the study: The ex vivo response was dominated by HLA-C-restricted CMV-specific TCR beta clonotypes, which also provided the single most frequent clonotype in two of eight donors. In both this cohort and an independent roughly 400-donor cohort, the cumulative frequency of public TCR beta family members distinguished carriers of CMV infection plus the relevant HLA type.

Trimming takes 3 bases off V and 5 bases off J; junction bases not matched to a gene: 9. For CDR1 and CDR2, the germline V gene lists SGDLS and YYNGEE. From cysteine to phenylalanine, the CDR3 is 15 amino acids long. The entry retains the CDR3 DNA only, 45 bases that are in frame from base 1. Sequenced material: PBMCs. The chain is made from TRBV9 and TRBJ2-5, and TRBD2 matches 8 of the central bases. This receptor was obtained from a human donor in good health (CMV status not recorded). Some clones in this sample may be carry-over from other donors' samples. DNA sequence: TGTGCCAGCAGCGCGTGGACGGGAGGGGGGGAGACCCAGTACTTC. Translated, this gives CASSAWTGGGETQYF.